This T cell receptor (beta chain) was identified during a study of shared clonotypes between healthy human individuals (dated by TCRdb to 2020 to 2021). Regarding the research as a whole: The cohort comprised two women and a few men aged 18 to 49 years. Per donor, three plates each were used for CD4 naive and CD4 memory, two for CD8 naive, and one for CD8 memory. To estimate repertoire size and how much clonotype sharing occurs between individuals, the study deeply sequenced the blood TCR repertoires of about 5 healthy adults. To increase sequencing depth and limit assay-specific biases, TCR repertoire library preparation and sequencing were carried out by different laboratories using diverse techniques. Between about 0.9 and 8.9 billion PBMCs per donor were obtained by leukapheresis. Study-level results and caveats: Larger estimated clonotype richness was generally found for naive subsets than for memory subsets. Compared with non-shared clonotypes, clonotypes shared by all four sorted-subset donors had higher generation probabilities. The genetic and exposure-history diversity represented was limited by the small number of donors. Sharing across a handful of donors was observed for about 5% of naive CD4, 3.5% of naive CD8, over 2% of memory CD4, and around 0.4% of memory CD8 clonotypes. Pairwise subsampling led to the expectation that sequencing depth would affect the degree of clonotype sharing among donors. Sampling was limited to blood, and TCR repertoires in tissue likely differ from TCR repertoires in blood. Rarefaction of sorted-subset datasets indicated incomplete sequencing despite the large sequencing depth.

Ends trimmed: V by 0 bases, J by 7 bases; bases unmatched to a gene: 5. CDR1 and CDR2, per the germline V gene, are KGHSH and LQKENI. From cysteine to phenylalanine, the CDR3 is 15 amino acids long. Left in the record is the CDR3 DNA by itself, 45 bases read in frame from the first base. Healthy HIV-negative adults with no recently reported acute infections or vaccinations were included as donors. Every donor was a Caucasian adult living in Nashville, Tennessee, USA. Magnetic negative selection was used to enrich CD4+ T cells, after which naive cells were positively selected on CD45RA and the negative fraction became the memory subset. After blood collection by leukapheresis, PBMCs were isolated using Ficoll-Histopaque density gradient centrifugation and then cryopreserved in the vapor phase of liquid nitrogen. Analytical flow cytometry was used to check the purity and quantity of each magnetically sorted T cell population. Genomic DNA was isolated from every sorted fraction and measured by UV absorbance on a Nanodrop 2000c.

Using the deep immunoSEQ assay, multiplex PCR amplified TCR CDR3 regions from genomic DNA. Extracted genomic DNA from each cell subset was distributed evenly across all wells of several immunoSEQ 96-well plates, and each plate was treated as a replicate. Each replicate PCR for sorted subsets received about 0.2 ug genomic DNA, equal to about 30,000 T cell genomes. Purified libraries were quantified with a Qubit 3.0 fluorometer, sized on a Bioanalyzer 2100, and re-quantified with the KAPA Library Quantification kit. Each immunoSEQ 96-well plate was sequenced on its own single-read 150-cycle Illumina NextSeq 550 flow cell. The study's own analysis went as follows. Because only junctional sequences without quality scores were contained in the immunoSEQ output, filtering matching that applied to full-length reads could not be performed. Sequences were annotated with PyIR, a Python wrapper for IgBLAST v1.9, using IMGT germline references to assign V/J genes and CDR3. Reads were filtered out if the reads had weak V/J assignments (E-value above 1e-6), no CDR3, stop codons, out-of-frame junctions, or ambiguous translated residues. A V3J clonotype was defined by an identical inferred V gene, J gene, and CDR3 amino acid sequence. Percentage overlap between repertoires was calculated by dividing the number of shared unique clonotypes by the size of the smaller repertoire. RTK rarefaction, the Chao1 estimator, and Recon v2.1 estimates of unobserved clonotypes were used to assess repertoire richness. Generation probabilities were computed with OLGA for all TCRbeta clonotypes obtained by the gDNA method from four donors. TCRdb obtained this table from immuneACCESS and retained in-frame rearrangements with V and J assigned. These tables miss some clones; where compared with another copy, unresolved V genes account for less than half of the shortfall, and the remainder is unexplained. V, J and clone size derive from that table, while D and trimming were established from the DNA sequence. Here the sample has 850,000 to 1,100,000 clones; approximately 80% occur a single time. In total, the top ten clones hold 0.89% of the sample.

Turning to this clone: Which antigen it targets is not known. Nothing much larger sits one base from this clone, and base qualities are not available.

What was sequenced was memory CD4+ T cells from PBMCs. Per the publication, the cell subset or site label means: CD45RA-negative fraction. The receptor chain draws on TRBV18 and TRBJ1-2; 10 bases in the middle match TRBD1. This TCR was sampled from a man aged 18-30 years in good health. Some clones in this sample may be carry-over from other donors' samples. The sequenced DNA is TGTGCCAGCTCACCACCGGACAGGGGGACGGGTGGCTACACCTTC. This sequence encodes CASSPPDRGTGGYTF.